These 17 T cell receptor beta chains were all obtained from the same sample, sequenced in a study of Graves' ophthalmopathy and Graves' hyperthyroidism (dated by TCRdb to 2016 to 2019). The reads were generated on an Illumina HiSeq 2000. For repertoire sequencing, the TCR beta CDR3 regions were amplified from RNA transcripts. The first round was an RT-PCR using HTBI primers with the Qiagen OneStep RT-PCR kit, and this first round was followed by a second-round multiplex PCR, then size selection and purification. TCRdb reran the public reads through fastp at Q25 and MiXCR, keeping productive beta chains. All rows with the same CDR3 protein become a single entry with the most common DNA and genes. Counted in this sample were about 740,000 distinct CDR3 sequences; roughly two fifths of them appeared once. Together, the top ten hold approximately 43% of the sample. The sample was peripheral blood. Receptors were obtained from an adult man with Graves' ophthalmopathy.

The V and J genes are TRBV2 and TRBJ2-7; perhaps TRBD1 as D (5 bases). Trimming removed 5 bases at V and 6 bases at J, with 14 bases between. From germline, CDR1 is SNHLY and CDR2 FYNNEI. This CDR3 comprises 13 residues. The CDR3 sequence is CASSYIGEREQYF. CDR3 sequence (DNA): TGTGCCAGCAGTTACATAGGGGAACGCGAGCAGTACTTC.

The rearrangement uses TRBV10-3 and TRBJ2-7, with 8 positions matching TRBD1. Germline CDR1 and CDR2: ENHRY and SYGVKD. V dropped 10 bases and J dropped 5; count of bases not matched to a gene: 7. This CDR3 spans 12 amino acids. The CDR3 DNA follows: TGTGCCACTGGACAGGGTAGTGACGAGCAGTACTTC. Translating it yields CATGQGSDEQYF.

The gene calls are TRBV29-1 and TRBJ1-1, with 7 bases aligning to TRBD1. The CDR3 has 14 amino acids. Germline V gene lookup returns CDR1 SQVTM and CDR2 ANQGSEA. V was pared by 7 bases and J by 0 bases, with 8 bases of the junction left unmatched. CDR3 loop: CSERQGPMNTEAFF. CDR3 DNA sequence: TGCAGCGAGAGACAGGGCCCCATGAACACTGAAGCTTTCTTT.

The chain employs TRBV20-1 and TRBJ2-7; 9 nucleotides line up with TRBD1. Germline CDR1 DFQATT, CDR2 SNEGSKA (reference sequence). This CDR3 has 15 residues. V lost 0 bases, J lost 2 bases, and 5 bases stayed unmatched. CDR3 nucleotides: TGCAGTGCTAGAGATCAGGACAGGGGAACCTACGAGCAGTACTTC. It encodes CSARDQDRGTYEQYF.

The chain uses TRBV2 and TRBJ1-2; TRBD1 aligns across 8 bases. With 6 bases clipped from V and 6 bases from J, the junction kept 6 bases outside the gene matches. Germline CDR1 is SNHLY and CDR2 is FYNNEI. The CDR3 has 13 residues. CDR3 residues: CASSARGRDGYTF. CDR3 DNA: TGTGCCAGCAGCGCCAGGGGGCGGGATGGCTACACCTTC.

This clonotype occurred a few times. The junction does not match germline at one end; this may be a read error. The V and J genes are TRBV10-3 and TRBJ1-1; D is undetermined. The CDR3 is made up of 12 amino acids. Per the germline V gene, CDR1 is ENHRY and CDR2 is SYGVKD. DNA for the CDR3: TGTGCCAGCAGTTACGTGGCGACGTCAGCTTTCTTT. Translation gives CASSYVATSAFF.

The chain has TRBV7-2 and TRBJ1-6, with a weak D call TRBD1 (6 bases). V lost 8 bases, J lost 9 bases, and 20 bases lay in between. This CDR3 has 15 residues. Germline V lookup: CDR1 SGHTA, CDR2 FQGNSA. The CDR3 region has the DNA TGTGCCAGCTCACCTACAGGGCCCCCTCGTTCACCCCTCCACTTT. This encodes CASSPTGPPRSPLHF.

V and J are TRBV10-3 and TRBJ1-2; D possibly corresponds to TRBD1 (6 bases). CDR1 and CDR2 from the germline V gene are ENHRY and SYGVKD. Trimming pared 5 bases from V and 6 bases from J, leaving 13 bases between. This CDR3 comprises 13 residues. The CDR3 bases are TGTGCCATCAGTATGAACAGGGTCCATGGCTACACCTTC. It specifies CAISMNRVHGYTF.

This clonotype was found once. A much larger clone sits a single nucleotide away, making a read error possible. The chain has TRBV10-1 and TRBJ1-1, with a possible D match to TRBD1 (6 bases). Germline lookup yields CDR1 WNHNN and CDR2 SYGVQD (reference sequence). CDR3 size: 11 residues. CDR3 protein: CASSERGKASF. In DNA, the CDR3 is TGCGCCAGCAGTGAGAGGGGGAAAGCTTCCTTT.

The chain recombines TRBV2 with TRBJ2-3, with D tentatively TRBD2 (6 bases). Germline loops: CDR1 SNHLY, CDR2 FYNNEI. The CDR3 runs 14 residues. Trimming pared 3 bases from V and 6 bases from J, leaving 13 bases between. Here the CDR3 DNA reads TGTGCCAGCAGTGAGTCGGGAGTTGGGGATACGCAGTATTTT. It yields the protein CASSESGVGDTQYF.

CDR3 amino acids: CATSSPGQGWDQPQHF. The CDR3 DNA reads TGTGCCACCAGCAGCCCGGGACAGGGGTGGGATCAGCCCCAGCATTTT. This chain uses TRBV24-1 with TRBJ1-5; 10 nucleotides match TRBD1. Per germline, CDR1 KGHDR and CDR2 SFDVKD. This CDR3 spans 16 amino acids. J lost 5 bases, V lost 7 bases, and 10 bases had no gene match.

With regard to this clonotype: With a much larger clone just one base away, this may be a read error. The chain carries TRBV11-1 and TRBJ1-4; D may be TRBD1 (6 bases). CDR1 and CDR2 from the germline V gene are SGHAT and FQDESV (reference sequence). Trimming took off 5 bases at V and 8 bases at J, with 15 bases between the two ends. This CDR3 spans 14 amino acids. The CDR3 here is CASSAPGQGEKLFF. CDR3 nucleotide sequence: TGTGCCAGCAGCGCCCCGGGACAAGGCGAAAAACTGTTTTTT. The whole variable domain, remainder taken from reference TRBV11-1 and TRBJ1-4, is EAEVAQSPRYKITEKSQAVAFWCDPISGHATLYWYRQILGQGPELLVQFQDESVVDDSQLPKDRFSAERLKGVDSTLKIQPAELGDSAMYLCASSAPGQGEKLFFGSGTQLSVL.

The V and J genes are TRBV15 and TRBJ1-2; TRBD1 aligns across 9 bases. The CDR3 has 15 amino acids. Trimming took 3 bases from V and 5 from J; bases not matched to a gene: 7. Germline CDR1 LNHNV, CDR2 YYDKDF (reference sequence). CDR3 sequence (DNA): TGTGCCACCAGCAGCTACAGGGGGCGCGGGTATGGCTACACCTTC. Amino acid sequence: CATSSYRGRGYGYTF.

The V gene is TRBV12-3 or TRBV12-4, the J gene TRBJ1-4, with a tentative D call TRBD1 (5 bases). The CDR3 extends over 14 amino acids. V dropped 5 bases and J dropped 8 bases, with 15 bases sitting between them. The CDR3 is CASSQRDGPEKLFF. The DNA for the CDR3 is TGTGCCAGCAGTCAGAGGGACGGACCCGAAAAACTGTTTTTT.

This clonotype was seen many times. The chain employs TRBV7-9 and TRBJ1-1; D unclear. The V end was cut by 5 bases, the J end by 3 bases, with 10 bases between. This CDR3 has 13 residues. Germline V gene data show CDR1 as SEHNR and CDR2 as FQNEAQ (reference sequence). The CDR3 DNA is TGTGCCAGCAGCCTTTCAAGGGACACTGAAGCTTTCTTT. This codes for CASSLSRDTEAFF.

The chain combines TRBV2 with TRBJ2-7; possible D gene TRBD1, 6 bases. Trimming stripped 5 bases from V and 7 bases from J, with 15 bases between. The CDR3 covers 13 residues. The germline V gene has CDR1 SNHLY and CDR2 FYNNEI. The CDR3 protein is CASSFLGAKEQYF. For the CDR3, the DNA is TGTGCCAGCAGTTTTCTGGGGGCGAAGGAGCAGTACTTC.

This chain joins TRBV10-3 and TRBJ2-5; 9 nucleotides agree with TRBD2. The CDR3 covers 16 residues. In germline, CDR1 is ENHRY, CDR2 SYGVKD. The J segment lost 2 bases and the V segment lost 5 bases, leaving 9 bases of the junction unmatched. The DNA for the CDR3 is TGTGCCATCAGTTCGCGCCGACTAGCGGATCAAGAGACCCAGTACTTC. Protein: CAISSRRLADQETQYF.